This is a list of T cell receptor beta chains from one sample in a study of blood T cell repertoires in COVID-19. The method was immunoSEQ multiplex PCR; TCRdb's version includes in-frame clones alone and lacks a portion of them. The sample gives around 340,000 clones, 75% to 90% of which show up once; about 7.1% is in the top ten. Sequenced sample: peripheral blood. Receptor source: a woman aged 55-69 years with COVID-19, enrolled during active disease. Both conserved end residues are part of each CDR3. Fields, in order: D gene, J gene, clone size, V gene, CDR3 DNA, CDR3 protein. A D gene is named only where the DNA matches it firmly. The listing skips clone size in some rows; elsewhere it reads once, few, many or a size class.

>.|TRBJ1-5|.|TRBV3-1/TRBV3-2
TGTGCCAGCAGCCCACAAGAGGAACAGCCCCAGCATTTT
CASSPQEEQPQHF
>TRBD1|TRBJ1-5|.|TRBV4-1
TGCGCCAGCAGCCAAGTTGCCACAGGGGATAGCAATCAGCCCCAGCATTTT
CASSQVATGDSNQPQHF
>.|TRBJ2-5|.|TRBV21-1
TGTGCCAGCATCCCGGGACTAGCGCTACAAGAGACCCAGTACTTC
CASIPGLALQETQYF
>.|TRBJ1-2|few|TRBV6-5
TGTGCCAGCAGCCTCCTTGGGGGCGGTGATGGCTACACCTTC
CASSLLGGGDGYTF
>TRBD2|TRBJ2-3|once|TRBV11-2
TGTGCCAGCAGCCCGTATAGTCTAGCGGGGGTCACAGATACGCAGTATTTT
CASSPYSLAGVTDTQYF
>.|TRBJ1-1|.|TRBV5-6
TGTGCCAGCAGCTTGGGTAGGGGCACTGAAGCTTTCTTT
CASSLGRGTEAFF
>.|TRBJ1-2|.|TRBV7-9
TGTGCCAGCAGCCCGCCAGGGTTGGGCTATGGCTACACCTTC
CASSPPGLGYGYTF
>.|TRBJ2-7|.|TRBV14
TGTGCCAGCAGCATACTTTACGAGCAGTACTTC
CASSILYEQYF
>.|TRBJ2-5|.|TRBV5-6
TGTGCCAGCAGCCCCGACAGCTTGGGAGAGACCCAGTACTTC
CASSPDSLGETQYF
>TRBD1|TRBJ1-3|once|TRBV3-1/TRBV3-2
TGTGCCAGCAGCCAAGACGCGGACAGGGCCTACACCATATATTTT
CASSQDADRAYTIYF
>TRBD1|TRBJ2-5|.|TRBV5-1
TGCGCCAGCAGCTTGGCCGGACAGGTCGCCGAGACCCAGTACTTC
CASSLAGQVAETQYF
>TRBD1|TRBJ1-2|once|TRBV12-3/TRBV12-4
TGTGCCAGCAGTTTGGACAGGGAAGGGGGCTACACCTTC
CASSLDREGGYTF
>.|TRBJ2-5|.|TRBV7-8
TGTGCCAGCACCCGGGGGGCAGGGAAAGAGACCCAGTACTTC
CASTRGAGKETQYF
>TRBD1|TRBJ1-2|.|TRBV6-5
TGTGCCAGCAGTTACTCGCAGGGGGTTAATGGCTACACCTTC
CASSYSQGVNGYTF
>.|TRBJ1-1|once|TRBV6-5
TGTGCCAGCAATTACGGGGGCTCGAACACTGAAGCTTTCTTT
CASNYGGSNTEAFF
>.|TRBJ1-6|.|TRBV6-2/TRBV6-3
TGTGCCAGCAGTTACGAGAGGACAGAGCCCTATAATTCACCCCTCCACTTT
CASSYERTEPYNSPLHF
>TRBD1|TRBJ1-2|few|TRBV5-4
TGTGCCAGCAGCCACCGGGACAGGGCTGATGGCTACACCTTC
CASSHRDRADGYTF
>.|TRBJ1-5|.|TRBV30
TGTGCCTGGAGTATCGGGGGTCAGCCCCAGCATTTT
CAWSIGGQPQHF
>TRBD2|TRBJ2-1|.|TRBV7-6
TGTGCCAGCAGCTTATTCCTAGCGGGGGCTGGGAATGAGCAGTTCTTC
CASSLFLAGAGNEQFF
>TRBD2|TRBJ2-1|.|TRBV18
TGTGCCAGCTCATGGACTAGCGGGGGGGTACCGTACAATGAGCAGTTCTTC
CASSWTSGGVPYNEQFF
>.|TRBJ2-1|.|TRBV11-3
TGTGCCAGCAGCTTAGATCTTAGGTTAGCGCCCAATAATGAGCAGTTCTTC
CASSLDLRLAPNNEQFF
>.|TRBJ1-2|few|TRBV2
TGTGCCAGCAGTGAATTTTGGGAGGGATCGCTCGGCTACACCTTC
CASSEFWEGSLGYTF
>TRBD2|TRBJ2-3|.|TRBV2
TGTGCCAGCAGTTCACTAGCGGGGGCTTCCTCCTCCGCAGATACGCAGTATTTT
CASSSLAGASSSADTQYF
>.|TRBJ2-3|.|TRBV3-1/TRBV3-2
TGTGCCAGCAGCCAAGTGCGGGGTACGGGGAAGCAGTATTTT
CASSQVRGTGKQYF
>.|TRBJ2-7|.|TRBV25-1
TGTGCCAGCAGTGACAGCTACGAGCAGTACTTC
CASSDSYEQYF
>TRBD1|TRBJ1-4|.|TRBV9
TGTGCCAGCAGCAAGACAGGGGGTAATGAAAAACTGTTTTTT
CASSKTGGNEKLFF
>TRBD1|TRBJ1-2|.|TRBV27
TGTGCCAGCAGTCGGGGGACAGGGGGGAACTATGGCTACACCTTC
CASSRGTGGNYGYTF
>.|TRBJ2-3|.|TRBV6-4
TGTGCCAGCAGGGACATCGGCACAGATACGCAGTATTTT
CASRDIGTDTQYF
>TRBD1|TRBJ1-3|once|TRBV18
TGTGCCAGCTCACCTCGGCAGGGGGTCTCTGGAAACACCATATATTTT
CASSPRQGVSGNTIYF
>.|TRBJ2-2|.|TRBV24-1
TGTGCCACCGGCGAGACAGGAGGAGACACCGGGGAGCTGTTTTTT
CATGETGGDTGELFF
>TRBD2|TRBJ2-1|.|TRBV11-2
TGTGCCAGCAGTCCTCGACTAGCGGAAATATACAATGAGCAGTTCTTC
CASSPRLAEIYNEQFF
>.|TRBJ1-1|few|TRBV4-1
TGCGCCAGCAGCCAAGATGCCGGGGGGATGAACACTGAAGCTTTCTTT
CASSQDAGGMNTEAFF
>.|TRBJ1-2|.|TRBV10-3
TGTGCCATCAGTGACTTGGGGGCTGACTATGGCTACACCTTC
CAISDLGADYGYTF
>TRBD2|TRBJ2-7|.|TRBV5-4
TGTGCCACCTCCCCGGGAGGGAGCTCCTACGAGCAGTACTTC
CATSPGGSSYEQYF
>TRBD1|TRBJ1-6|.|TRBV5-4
TGTGCCAGCTTTAGACTTCCGGGACAGGGTGTTGATTCACCCCTCCACTTT
CASFRLPGQGVDSPLHF
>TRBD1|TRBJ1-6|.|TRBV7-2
TGTGCCAGCAGCTCCGCAGGGGGCGCTTATTCACCCCTCCACTTT
CASSSAGGAYSPLHF
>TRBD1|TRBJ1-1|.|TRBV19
TGTGCCAGCGGACTAAGACCGGGACAGGGAGACACTGAAGCTTTCTTT
CASGLRPGQGDTEAFF
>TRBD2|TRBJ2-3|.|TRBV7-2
TGTGCCAGCACCCTGACTAGCGGGGGGGCCCCAGATACGCAGTATTTT
CASTLTSGGAPDTQYF
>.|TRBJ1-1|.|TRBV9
TGTGCCAGCAGCCCCGGGAACACTGAAGCTTTCTTT
CASSPGNTEAFF
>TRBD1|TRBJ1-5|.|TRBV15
TGTGCCACCAGCAGGGACAGGGGGCTCAAGAGCAATCAGCCCCAGCATTTT
CATSRDRGLKSNQPQHF
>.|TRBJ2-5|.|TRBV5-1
TGCGCCAGCAGCCACACTACCGGGACAAACGTCGAGACCCAGTACTTC
CASSHTTGTNVETQYF
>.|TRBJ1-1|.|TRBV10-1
TGCGCCAGCAGTGCTAACGTGAACACTGAAGCTTTCTTT
CASSANVNTEAFF
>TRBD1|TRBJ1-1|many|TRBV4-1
TGCGCCAGCAGACCGGGACAGGGAGGGACTGAAGCTTTCTTT
CASRPGQGGTEAFF